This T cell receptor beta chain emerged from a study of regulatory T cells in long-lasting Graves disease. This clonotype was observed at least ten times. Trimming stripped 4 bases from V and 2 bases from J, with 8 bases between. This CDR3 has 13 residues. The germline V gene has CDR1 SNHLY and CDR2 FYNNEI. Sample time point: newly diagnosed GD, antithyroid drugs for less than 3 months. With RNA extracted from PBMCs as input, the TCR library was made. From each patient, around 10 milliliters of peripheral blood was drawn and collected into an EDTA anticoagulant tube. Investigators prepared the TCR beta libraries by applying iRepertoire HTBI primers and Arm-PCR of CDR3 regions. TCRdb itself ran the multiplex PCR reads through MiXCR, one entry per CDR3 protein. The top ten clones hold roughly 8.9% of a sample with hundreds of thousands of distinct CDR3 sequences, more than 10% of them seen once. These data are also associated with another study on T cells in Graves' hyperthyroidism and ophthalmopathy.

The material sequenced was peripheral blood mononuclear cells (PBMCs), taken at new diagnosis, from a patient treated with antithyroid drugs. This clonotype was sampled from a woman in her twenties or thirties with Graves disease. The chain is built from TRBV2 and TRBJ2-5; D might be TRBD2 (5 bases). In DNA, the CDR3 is TGTGCCAGCAGTGGACGGGAACAAGAGACCCAGTACTTC. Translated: CASSGREQETQYF.